This is a list of T cell receptor beta chains from one sample in a study of CD4 T cells in relation to SARS-CoV-2 and coronaviruses. Profiling relied on immunoSEQ multiplex PCR, and the TCRdb table lists in-frame clones only, not all of them. This sample has approximately 50,000 clones, with about 90% found just once. The material sequenced was naive CD4+ T cells from PBMCs. These receptors all come from an adult with COVID-19. Each CDR3 is given with its conserved first and last residue. The order of the fields is D gene, J gene, clone size, V gene, CDR3 protein. D genes are given only for firm matches. Expanded clones get a size class; other rows say once, few or many, or leave the size out.

d_call: -; j_call: TRBJ2-7; clone_size: -; v_call: TRBV19; cdr3_aa: CASSSLAGEQYF
d_call: TRBD2; j_call: TRBJ2-3; clone_size: -; v_call: TRBV6-6; cdr3_aa: CASSLRDGGVSGTDTQYF
d_call: TRBD1; j_call: TRBJ1-4; clone_size: -; v_call: TRBV7-9; cdr3_aa: CASSVGQGAKLTNEKLFF
d_call: TRBD2; j_call: TRBJ2-1; clone_size: -; v_call: TRBV2; cdr3_aa: CASNAGEGNEQFF
d_call: TRBD2; j_call: TRBJ2-3; clone_size: -; v_call: TRBV5-1; cdr3_aa: CASSSRRTSGRVDTQYF
d_call: TRBD1; j_call: TRBJ2-7; clone_size: -; v_call: TRBV7-2; cdr3_aa: CASSLDRGTYEQYF
d_call: TRBD2; j_call: TRBJ2-7; clone_size: -; v_call: TRBV30; cdr3_aa: CAWSVQTSGRWYHEQYF
d_call: -; j_call: TRBJ1-5; clone_size: -; v_call: TRBV28; cdr3_aa: CASSSDQPQHF
d_call: -; j_call: TRBJ2-7; clone_size: -; v_call: TRBV7-3; cdr3_aa: CASSWTGGLGGSYEQYF
d_call: -; j_call: TRBJ1-5; clone_size: -; v_call: TRBV30; cdr3_aa: CAWSPELGYSNQPQHF
d_call: TRBD1; j_call: TRBJ1-2; clone_size: -; v_call: TRBV7-9; cdr3_aa: CASSLDRGYGGYTF
d_call: TRBD1; j_call: TRBJ1-5; clone_size: -; v_call: TRBV10-3; cdr3_aa: CAISRDRGNQPQHF
d_call: TRBD1; j_call: TRBJ2-6; clone_size: -; v_call: TRBV6-4; cdr3_aa: CASSAWSTGAHSGANVLTF
d_call: TRBD1; j_call: TRBJ1-5; clone_size: -; v_call: TRBV5-1; cdr3_aa: CASSLAPRTGKGGYQPQHF
d_call: -; j_call: TRBJ2-7; clone_size: -; v_call: TRBV3-1/TRBV3-2; cdr3_aa: CASSQGRYEQYF
d_call: -; j_call: TRBJ1-5; clone_size: -; v_call: TRBV6-5; cdr3_aa: CASKRAANQPQHF
d_call: TRBD2; j_call: TRBJ2-1; clone_size: -; v_call: TRBV19; cdr3_aa: CASSTIAGTFINEQFF
d_call: TRBD2; j_call: TRBJ2-7; clone_size: -; v_call: TRBV15; cdr3_aa: CATSRDSASGINEQYF
d_call: -; j_call: TRBJ2-3; clone_size: -; v_call: TRBV15; cdr3_aa: CATSPQRALGDTQYF
d_call: -; j_call: TRBJ1-6; clone_size: once; v_call: TRBV18; cdr3_aa: CASSPGPPGRSPLHF
d_call: -; j_call: TRBJ2-7; clone_size: -; v_call: TRBV5-1; cdr3_aa: CASSLFQGRDYEQYF
d_call: -; j_call: TRBJ2-2; clone_size: few; v_call: TRBV5-6; cdr3_aa: CASSGWGGVPNTGELFF
d_call: TRBD1; j_call: TRBJ2-1; clone_size: -; v_call: TRBV6-5; cdr3_aa: CASRRTGANEQFF
d_call: -; j_call: TRBJ1-5; clone_size: -; v_call: TRBV30; cdr3_aa: CAWGSRANQPQHF
d_call: TRBD1; j_call: TRBJ2-3; clone_size: -; v_call: TRBV7-2; cdr3_aa: CASSGQGANTQYF
d_call: TRBD2; j_call: TRBJ2-1; clone_size: -; v_call: TRBV3-1/TRBV3-2; cdr3_aa: CASRKGLAGNNEQFF
d_call: -; j_call: TRBJ2-3; clone_size: -; v_call: TRBV11-3; cdr3_aa: CASGSTPGSDTQYF
d_call: -; j_call: TRBJ2-7; clone_size: -; v_call: TRBV12-3/TRBV12-4; cdr3_aa: CASSSSLHEQYF